The 14 T cell receptor beta chains below come from one sample, sequenced in a study of monozygotic twins with inflammatory bowel disease. TCRdb re-called the 5' RACE reads; every CDR3 protein appears as one record, without DNA. The sample has roughly 150,000 distinct CDR3 sequences; the top ten hold 2.8%. The sequenced sample consisted of blood. The receptors come from a human donor with ulcerative colitis or Crohn's disease, or a healthy co-twin of an affected twin (not recorded which).

The chain combines TRBV7-2 with TRBJ2-1; checking the TCRdb D call of TRBD2 is not possible without DNA. Germline V gene sequence: CDR1 SGHTA, CDR2 FQGNSA. The CDR3 is 17 residues long. The CDR3 loop is CASSPTRPLAVSNEQFF.

V gene TRBV12-3 or TRBV12-4 combines with J gene TRBJ2-7; as DNA is missing, the TRBD1 call by TCRdb cannot be tested. The CDR3 runs 14 residues. The CDR3 sequence is CASSQGQWTYEQYF.

This chain connects TRBV3-1 to TRBJ1-1. The CDR3 covers 14 residues. The V gene's germline CDR1 is LGHDT and CDR2 YNNKEL (reference sequence). The CDR3 reads CASSRSVKGTEAFF.

This chain uses TRBV28 with TRBJ2-2; TCRdb reports TRBD1, a call that lacks DNA to check it against. Germline assignment: CDR1 MDHEN and CDR2 SYDVKM. The CDR3 contains 16 residues. CDR3 region: CASSANRGGYTGELFF.

The rearrangement links TRBV10-3 to TRBJ2-3. Germline V gene data show CDR1 as ENHRY and CDR2 as SYGVKD. This CDR3 comprises 13 residues. CDR3 amino acids: CAQSAAGTDTQYF.

V is TRBV4-2 and J is TRBJ1-1. The length of the CDR3 is 15 residues. Germline CDR1 and CDR2: LGHNA and YNFKEQ. The CDR3 loop reads CASSQELGQNTEAFF.

This chain connects TRBV24-1 to TRBJ2-1; TCRdb selects TRBD2, and the lack of DNA leaves this call unchecked. The CDR3 is 15 amino acids. Germline CDR1 is KGHDR and CDR2 is SFDVKD. This chain's CDR3 is CATSLAGGPRREQFF.

This CDR3 is CSAARARYTEAFF. The J gene is TRBJ1-1, the V gene TRBV20-1; absent DNA, TCRdb's TRBD1 call cannot be checked. Germline V gene sequence: CDR1 DFQATT, CDR2 SNEGSKA (reference sequence). This CDR3 has 13 amino acids.

The chain employs TRBV27 and TRBJ1-2; the TCRdb call, TRBD1, lacks DNA for checking. Germline-derived CDR1 and CDR2 are MNHEY and SMNVEV (reference sequence). The length of the CDR3 is 14 residues. CDR3 protein: CASSSRTGPYGYTF.

The rearrangement links TRBV20-1 to TRBJ1-2. Germline lookup yields CDR1 DFQATT and CDR2 SNEGSKA (reference sequence). The CDR3 totals 11 residues. CDR3 sequence: CSATENYGYTF.

The chain links TRBV5-1 to TRBJ1-2; the D gene TCRdb calls, TRBD1, cannot be checked with no DNA. This CDR3 has 18 amino acids. Germline loops: CDR1 SGHRS, CDR2 YFSETQ. The CDR3 here is CASSLAGIWDPTDYGYTF.

The chain employs TRBV28 and TRBJ2-2. CDR3 length equals 12 residues. The V gene's germline CDR1 is MDHEN and CDR2 SYDVKM. The chain's CDR3 is CASSGVVGELIF.

The CDR3 here is CASSPVPYGYTF. The chain joins TRBV5-1 to TRBJ1-2. The CDR3 has 12 amino acids. The germline CDR1 and CDR2 sequences are SGHRS and YFSETQ. The full variable domain, completed using reference TRBV5-1 and TRBJ1-2, is KAGVTQTPRYLIKTRGQQVTLSCSPISGHRSVSWYQQTPGQGLQFLFEYFSETQRNKGNFPGRFSGRQFSNSRSEMNVSTLELGDSALYLCASSPVPYGYTFGSGTRLTVV.

The chain is built from TRBV19 and TRBJ2-1. Germline assignment: CDR1 LNHDA and CDR2 SQIVND (reference sequence). This CDR3 has 11 residues. The CDR3 loop reads CASSIMYEQFF.